The rows below give T cell receptor beta chains drawn from one sample of a study of T cell responses to AZD1222 COVID-19 vaccine. Using immunoSEQ multiplex PCR, the repertoire was profiled, and TCRdb retains in-frame clones only, with some absent. Here the sample spans about 120,000 clones, 90% to 95% being singletons. This specimen consisted of peripheral blood, obtained 28 days after the second AZD1222 dose. These receptors all stem from an adult who received the AZD1222 COVID-19 vaccine. CDR3s include the opening cysteine and the closing phenylalanine or tryptophan. Each record gives: V gene, J gene, CDR3 length, CDR3 protein.

V gene: TRBV12-5
J gene: TRBJ2-7
CDR3 length: 12
CDR3 protein: CASGLGPGEQYF

V gene: TRBV7-2
J gene: TRBJ2-1
CDR3 length: 19
CDR3 protein: CASSWRTSGRAGSYNEQFF

V gene: TRBV6-5
J gene: TRBJ2-7
CDR3 length: 13
CDR3 protein: CASSYRALYEQYF

V gene: TRBV6-5
J gene: TRBJ1-2
CDR3 length: 13
CDR3 protein: CASSYTQGTDYTF

V gene: TRBV6-1
J gene: TRBJ1-1
CDR3 length: 18
CDR3 protein: CASSEASGVGSFGTEAFF

V gene: TRBV5-1
J gene: TRBJ2-3
CDR3 length: 13
CDR3 protein: CASSFGRGDTQYF

V gene: TRBV5-1
J gene: TRBJ1-4
CDR3 length: 15
CDR3 protein: CASSLETASNEKLFF

V gene: TRBV27
J gene: TRBJ1-6
CDR3 length: 16
CDR3 protein: CASSLGGVTYNSPLHF

V gene: TRBV7-2
J gene: TRBJ1-4
CDR3 length: 18
CDR3 protein: CASSFTGGARSTNEKLFF

V gene: TRBV6-5
J gene: TRBJ1-2
CDR3 length: 14
CDR3 protein: CASNKGTLTYGYTF

V gene: TRBV9
J gene: TRBJ2-7
CDR3 length: 15
CDR3 protein: CASSWGDGSSYEQYF

V gene: TRBV5-1
J gene: TRBJ2-7
CDR3 length: 14
CDR3 protein: CASSSGTSPYEQYF

V gene: TRBV27
J gene: TRBJ1-1
CDR3 length: 16
CDR3 protein: CASSTSGTGSVTEAFF

V gene: TRBV6-5
J gene: TRBJ1-4
CDR3 length: 15
CDR3 protein: CASTEKRTVNEKLFF

V gene: TRBV7-2
J gene: TRBJ2-1
CDR3 length: 17
CDR3 protein: CASSPTSGGVIANEQFF

V gene: TRBV6-2/TRBV6-3
J gene: TRBJ2-7
CDR3 length: 10
CDR3 protein: CASSREEQYF

V gene: TRBV7-2
J gene: TRBJ1-5
CDR3 length: 13
CDR3 protein: CASSLRGHQPQHF

V gene: TRBV2
J gene: TRBJ2-5
CDR3 length: 13
CDR3 protein: CASRRTVQETQYF

V gene: TRBV7-2
J gene: TRBJ1-3
CDR3 length: 15
CDR3 protein: CASSLDGYSEDTIYF

V gene: TRBV27
J gene: TRBJ1-2
CDR3 length: 13
CDR3 protein: CASSLAAGFGYTF

V gene: TRBV7-2
J gene: TRBJ2-3
CDR3 length: 13
CDR3 protein: CASSLDFTDTQYF

V gene: TRBV6-5
J gene: TRBJ2-3
CDR3 length: 16
CDR3 protein: CASSYDRGLSTDTQYF

V gene: TRBV9
J gene: TRBJ2-1
CDR3 length: 12
CDR3 protein: CASSVSSNEQFF

V gene: TRBV2
J gene: TRBJ1-3
CDR3 length: 15
CDR3 protein: CASSFQGNSGNTIYF

V gene: TRBV5-1
J gene: TRBJ1-1
CDR3 length: 16
CDR3 protein: CASSRGQGIGNTEAFF

V gene: TRBV25-1
J gene: TRBJ1-6
CDR3 length: 14
CDR3 protein: CASSESRGNSPLHF

V gene: TRBV7-3
J gene: TRBJ2-1
CDR3 length: 13
CDR3 protein: CASSLILDNEQFF

V gene: TRBV19
J gene: TRBJ2-3
CDR3 length: 14
CDR3 protein: CASSFLGVTDTQYF

V gene: TRBV6-1
J gene: TRBJ1-5
CDR3 length: 15
CDR3 protein: CASSEGRAAGQPQHF

V gene: TRBV6-1
J gene: TRBJ1-2
CDR3 length: 14
CDR3 protein: CASSDGTGAAGYTF

V gene: TRBV3-1/TRBV3-2
J gene: TRBJ1-1
CDR3 length: 12
CDR3 protein: CASSHQRTEAFF

V gene: TRBV5-5
J gene: TRBJ2-1
CDR3 length: 13
CDR3 protein: CASSLGHYNEQFF

V gene: TRBV29-1
J gene: TRBJ2-7
CDR3 length: 13
CDR3 protein: CSARSRLTYEQYF

V gene: TRBV30
J gene: TRBJ2-7
CDR3 length: 13
CDR3 protein: CAWSVGLGTEQYF

V gene: TRBV4-1
J gene: TRBJ1-2
CDR3 length: 13
CDR3 protein: CASSLLEGSGYTF

V gene: TRBV3-1/TRBV3-2
J gene: TRBJ2-3
CDR3 length: 20
CDR3 protein: CASSQGVLGGPFYFTDTQYF